The 9 T cell receptor beta chains listed next were all sequenced from one sample in a study of CD8+ T cells in alopecia areata. Sequencing templates came from extracted RNA that was reverse transcribed into cDNA. Using immunoSEQ multiplex PCR, the repertoire was profiled, and TCRdb retains in-frame clones only, with some absent. The sample carries around 69,000 clones, approximately 58% recorded once. Sequenced material: CD8+ T cells sorted from blood, taken at week 0. These receptors all stem from a human donor with alopecia areata.

The CDR3 nucleotides read TGTGCCAGCAGCTCGACAGGGCGGGCCTATAATTCACCCCTCCACTTT. Its translation is CASSSTGRAYNSPLHF. The chain carries TRBV14 and TRBJ1-6; 7 bases fit TRBD1. The CDR3 runs to 16 residues. Germline values: CDR1 SGHDN, CDR2 FVKESK. Trimming removed 5 bases from V and 2 bases from J; junction bases left unmatched: 6.

The V and J genes are TRBV7-2 and TRBJ2-5; TRBD2 matches 10 bases. CDR1 SGHTA and CDR2 FQGNSA come from the germline V gene. The CDR3 loop spans 16 amino acids. Trimming cost V 5 bases and J 9 bases; bases outside gene matches: 15. The CDR3 nucleotides are TGTGCCAGCAGCCCGGATCTAGCGGGGGCTTTAGTGGCCCAGTACTTC. Amino acids: CASSPDLAGALVAQYF.

Points on this clone: The junction shows a germline mismatch at one end, possibly a read error. The chain is built from TRBV19 and TRBJ2-7; tentatively, D is TRBD2 (6 bases). This CDR3 spans 12 amino acids. Germline CDR1 LNHDA, CDR2 SQIVND (reference sequence). The CDR3 DNA sequence: TGTGCCACCCAAGGACTATCCGCCGAAGTTACCTTC. This gives the protein CATQGLSAEVTF.

This clone was observed a handful of times. V gene TRBV27 combines with J gene TRBJ1-3; D is undetermined. CDR1 is MNHEY and CDR2 is SMNVEV in the germline V gene (reference sequence). V was clipped by 6 bases and J by 0 bases, with 9 bases between them. CDR3 size: 14 residues. CDR3: CASRELPSGNTIYF. DNA of the CDR3: TGTGCCAGCAGAGAGCTCCCCTCTGGAAACACCATATATTTT.

This clone came up a few times. The chain carries TRBV18 and TRBJ1-1; D unresolved. Germline V CDR1 and CDR2: KGHSH, LQKENI. V dropped 0 bases and J dropped 1 base, with 12 bases sitting between them. This CDR3 contains 16 residues. The CDR3 is CASSPPVGPGNTEAFF. The CDR3 coding sequence is TGTGCCAGCTCACCACCGGTTGGTCCAGGGAACACTGAAGCTTTCTTT.

This clone was counted between two and nine times. J is TRBJ2-7 and V is TRBV27; no firm D call. Germline CDR1 and CDR2: MNHEY and SMNVEV (reference sequence). Trimming took off 5 bases at V and 6 bases at J, with 14 bases between the two ends. This CDR3 has 13 amino acids. In nucleotides, the CDR3 is TGTGCCAGCAGTGCCCCAGCACCTTCCGAGCAGTACTTC. This translates into CASSAPAPSEQYF.

This clone showed up just a few times. V is TRBV7-9 and J is TRBJ2-3; D not certain. V shed 0 bases and J shed 2 bases, with 0 bases lying between them. Germline CDR1 SEHNR, CDR2 FQNEAQ (reference sequence). The CDR3 sequence is 12 residues long. CDR3 protein: CASSLATDTQYF. CDR3 in DNA: TGTGCCAGCAGCTTAGCCACAGATACGCAGTATTTT.

V gene TRBV14 combines with J gene TRBJ2-1; the match to TRBD1 covers 11 bases. Germline V gene lookup returns CDR1 SGHDN and CDR2 FVKESK. The CDR3 contains 18 residues. Losses at the gene ends were 3 bases for V and 4 bases for J; bases not matched to a gene: 11. CDR3 bases: TGTGCCAGCAGCCAGTCCGGGACAGGGGGGTTTCCGTACAATGAGCAGTTCTTC. Translated: CASSQSGTGGFPYNEQFF.

The CDR3 here is CASSPLDRGGYEQYF. The CDR3 bases are TGTGCCAGCAGCCCCCTGGACAGGGGCGGATACGAGCAGTACTTC. This sequence joins TRBV7-2 and TRBJ2-7; TRBD1 aligns across 9 bases. CDR3 length: 15 residues. The J segment lost 4 bases and the V segment lost 5 bases, leaving 9 bases of the junction unmatched. The germline V gene encodes CDR1 SGHTA and CDR2 FQGNSA.